This T cell receptor beta chain was found in a study of blood T cell repertoires in COVID-19. The wider study: Sites in the United States, Italy and Spain provided acute and convalescent COVID-19 samples. From T cells, B-cell-depleted T cells, or PBMCs came the material, which was cDNA or gDNA.

As processed by the authors: Reference gene primer amplification gave nucleated cell count estimates. Using immunoSEQ multiplex PCR, the repertoire was profiled, and TCRdb retains in-frame clones only, with some absent. D and trimming were read from the DNA, whereas the V and J calls and clone size are those reported in that table. The sample includes approximately 230,000 clones, 80% to 90% of them seen just once. Trimming removed 5 bases from V and 7 bases from J; junction bases left unmatched: 14. Germline loops: CDR1 SEHNR, CDR2 FQNEAQ (reference sequence). CDR3 length equals 15 residues. The sequence came from a man aged 30 to 39 with active or convalescent COVID-19. The sample consisted of peripheral blood. The J gene is TRBJ2-7, the V gene TRBV7-9, with 7 bases aligning to TRBD1. This chain's CDR3 is CASSPPLQGQGEQYF. The DNA of the CDR3 is TGTGCCAGCAGCCCCCCCCTACAGGGGCAGGGGGAGCAGTACTTC.